The 19 T cell receptor beta chains in this list originate from one sample, sequenced in a study of blood T cell repertoires in COVID-19. Sequencing was performed with immunoSEQ multiplex PCR; in TCRdb, only in-frame clones are kept and a portion is missing. The sample contains some 65,000 clones, 85% of which appear only once. The sample comprised peripheral blood. These receptors were obtained from a man older than 75 with acute or convalescent COVID-19.

V gene TRBV6-5 combines with J gene TRBJ1-2; TRBD1 is a possible D gene (6 bases). The length of the CDR3 is 15 residues. Germline CDR1 is MNHEY and CDR2 is SVGAGI. V dropped 1 base and J dropped 7 bases, with 16 bases sitting between them. CDR3 amino acids: CASSYFAGGESGYTF. DNA of the CDR3: TGTGCCAGCAGTTACTTTGCGGGGGGCGAGAGTGGCTACACCTTC.

The chain has TRBV24-1 and TRBJ1-1, with TRBD1 identical over 9 bases. CDR3 size: 17 residues. J gave up 1 base and V 5 bases, and 10 bases lay outside the gene matches. The germline gives CDR1 KGHDR, CDR2 SFDVKD. The CDR3, as DNA: TGTGCCACCAGTGCACGGGAACCGGGACAGGGGAACACTGAAGCTTTCTTT. Translated, it gives CATSAREPGQGNTEAFF.

The table lists this clone with a few counts. The CDR3 reads CASSSPGTGFTFF. CDR3 DNA sequence: TGTGCCAGCAGTTCGCCCGGGACAGGTTTCACTTTCTTT. The chain employs TRBV6-5 and TRBJ1-1; TRBD1 aligns across 8 bases. Trimming cost V 4 bases and J 12 bases; bases outside gene matches: 10. CDR1 is MNHEY, CDR2 SVGAGI, per germline. This CDR3 contains 13 residues.

The chain carries TRBV6-5 and TRBJ1-2; 8 nucleotides line up with TRBD1. Germline values: CDR1 MNHEY, CDR2 SVGAGI. V was clipped by 6 bases and J by 7 bases; unmatched bases: 4. The CDR3 covers 12 residues. The CDR3 coding sequence is TGTGCCAGCAGATCGGACAGGGCTGGCTACACCTTC. Its translation: CASRSDRAGYTF.

In this sample, this clone turned up a few times. The chain carries TRBV29-1 and TRBJ1-2, with TRBD1 identical over 7 bases. V gave up 6 bases and J gave up 7 bases; unmatched junction bases: 8. CDR1 and CDR2 (germline): SQVTM, ANQGSEA. The CDR3 extends over 12 amino acids. The CDR3 reads CSVVRDRIGYTF. CDR3 nucleotide sequence: TGCAGCGTGGTCCGGGACAGAATTGGCTACACCTTC.

The chain carries TRBV27 and TRBJ2-1; TRBD2 aligns across 12 bases. V shed 6 bases and J 6 bases; nucleotides not matched to a gene: 15. CDR3 length: 18 amino acids. The germline CDR1 and CDR2 sequences are MNHEY and SMNVEV (reference sequence). CDR3 coding DNA: TGTGCCAGCAGCCTCGCCCCTCTGCTAGCGGGAGGGACCAATGAGCAGTTCTTC. It codes for CASSLAPLLAGGTNEQFF.

The chain combines TRBV5-1 with TRBJ2-7; D gene uncertain. This CDR3 has 15 amino acids. Deletions cut 0 bases from V and 2 bases from J, with 12 bases between. The germline CDR1 and CDR2 sequences are SGHRS and YFSETQ. This CDR3 reads CASSLVASETYEQYF. The DNA for the CDR3 is TGCGCCAGCAGCTTGGTGGCCAGCGAAACCTACGAGCAGTACTTC.

The chain uses TRBV29-1 and TRBJ1-1, with D unresolved. This CDR3 is 13 amino acids long. Per the germline V gene, CDR1 is SQVTM and CDR2 is ANQGSEA. The germline V and J ends were trimmed by 6 bases and 4 bases, with 15 bases remaining between them. The CDR3 sequence: CSVLPTRGTEAFF. In DNA form, the CDR3 reads TGCAGCGTCCTTCCAACACGGGGCACTGAAGCTTTCTTT. Looking up the rest from reference TRBV29-1 and TRBJ1-1 gives the full variable domain: SAVISQKPSRDICQRGTSLTIQCQVDSQVTMMFWYRQQPGQSLTLIATANQGSEATYESGFVIDKFPISRPNLTFSTLTVSNMSPEDSSIYLCSVLPTRGTEAFFGQGTRLTVV.

This clone was counted a single time. CDR3 loop: CASSGTGPYGYTF. Here the CDR3 DNA reads TGTGCCAGCAGCGGGACAGGTCCCTATGGCTACACCTTC. The chain combines TRBV6-5 with TRBJ1-2; 8 nucleotides agree with TRBD1. Trimming took 6 bases from V and 4 from J; bases not matched to a gene: 4. The CDR3 runs 13 residues. Germline V lookup: CDR1 MNHEY, CDR2 SVGAGI.

This sequence joins TRBV5-8 and TRBJ2-1; D not resolved. Germline V gene lookup returns CDR1 SGHTS and CDR2 YDEGEE. The CDR3 runs to 15 residues. Trimming pared 2 bases from V and 7 bases from J, leaving 16 bases between. CDR3 sequence reads: CASSFSPNVLNEQFF. The DNA of the CDR3 is TGTGCCAGCAGCTTTTCTCCTAACGTCCTTAATGAGCAGTTCTTC.

The chain has TRBV5-1 and TRBJ2-1, with 10 bases aligning to TRBD2. Germline assignment: CDR1 SGHRS and CDR2 YFSETQ. This CDR3 has 16 residues. Losses at the gene ends were 6 bases for V and 4 bases for J; bases not matched to a gene: 10. The CDR3 loop is CASIRVAGGPYNEQFF. CDR3 DNA: TGCGCCAGCATACGGGTAGCGGGAGGCCCATACAATGAGCAGTTCTTC.

This clone was counted a few times. This chain links TRBV15 with TRBJ1-1; a possible D gene is TRBD1 (6 bases). V was shortened by 0 bases and J by 2 bases, with 19 bases between the two germline ends. The CDR3 runs to 18 residues. Germline lookup yields CDR1 LNHNV and CDR2 YYDKDF (reference sequence). The CDR3 reads CATSRESGEGLRNTEAFF. CDR3 bases: TGTGCCACCAGCAGAGAGTCAGGGGAGGGCCTACGAAACACTGAAGCTTTCTTT.

The chain links TRBV5-4 to TRBJ1-3; TRBD1 aligns across 7 bases. Germline V gives CDR1 SGHNT, CDR2 YYREEE (reference sequence). CDR3 size: 14 residues. V gave up 0 bases and J gave up 4 bases; unmatched junction bases: 1. CDR3: CASSLGDRGNTIYF. The DNA of the CDR3 is TGTGCCAGCAGCTTGGGGGACAGAGGAAACACCATATATTTT. Looking up the rest from reference TRBV5-4 and TRBJ1-3 gives the full variable domain: ETGVTQSPTHLIKTRGQQVTLRCSSQSGHNTVSWYQQALGQGPQFIFQYYREEENGRGNFPPRFSGLQFPNYSSELNVNALELDDSALYLCASSLGDRGNTIYFGEGSWLTVV.

This chain uses TRBV9 with TRBJ1-6; a weak D match, TRBD1 (5 bases). CDR3 length: 16 residues. Germline V gene sequence: CDR1 SGDLS, CDR2 YYNGEE. The germline V and J ends were trimmed by 0 bases and 3 bases, with 10 bases remaining between them. The CDR3 sequence: CASSVGAGGYNSPLHF. The DNA for the CDR3 is TGTGCCAGCAGCGTAGGAGCCGGGGGCTATAATTCACCCCTCCACTTT.

The chain has TRBV6-2 or TRBV6-3 and TRBJ2-5, with TRBD1 matching over 7 bases. Germline lookup yields CDR1 MNHEY and CDR2 SVGEGT. Trimming removed 5 bases from V and 1 base from J; junction bases left unmatched: 4. The CDR3 has 14 residues. The CDR3: CASSRGGTQETQYF. In DNA, the CDR3 is TGTGCCAGCAGTAGAGGGGGCACCCAAGAGACCCAGTACTTC.

The rearrangement uses TRBV30 and TRBJ2-3, with a weak D call TRBD1 (5 bases). This CDR3 is 11 amino acids long. Trimming took 2 bases from V and 6 from J, leaving 6 bases between them. Germline CDR1 reads GTSNPN; CDR2 reads SVGIG (reference sequence). CDR3 loop: CAWSHRDTQYF. CDR3 in DNA: TGTGCCTGGAGTCACAGGGATACGCAGTATTTT.

J is TRBJ1-6 and V is TRBV19, with a tentative D call TRBD1 (5 bases). This CDR3 contains 15 residues. V dropped 3 bases and J dropped 3 bases, with 9 bases sitting between them. Germline V gene sequence: CDR1 LNHDA, CDR2 SQIVND (reference sequence). CDR3 in amino acids: CASSIPTVYNSPLHF. The CDR3 nucleotides read TGTGCCAGTAGTATCCCGACAGTCTATAATTCACCCCTCCACTTT.

The V gene is TRBV18, the J gene TRBJ1-6; weak D call: TRBD1 (6 bases). Germline V gene sequence: CDR1 KGHSH, CDR2 LQKENI. CDR3 length: 14 residues. V was clipped by 5 bases and J by 7 bases, with 12 bases between them. The CDR3 spells CASSSTGLNSPLHF. CDR3 coding DNA: TGTGCCAGCTCATCGACAGGACTCAATTCACCCCTCCACTTT.

The rearrangement joins TRBV3-1 (or the pseudogene TRBV3-2) to TRBJ1-1; maybe TRBD1 (5 bases). Germline CDR1 is LGHDT and CDR2 is YNNKEL (reference sequence). Trimming removed 2 bases at V and 8 bases at J, with 6 bases between. The CDR3 runs 11 residues. CDR3 residues: CASSQRGEAFF. The CDR3 DNA is TGTGCCAGCAGCCAACGGGGGGAAGCTTTCTTT.